The 18 T cell receptor beta chains reported below all come from one sample, sequenced in a study of T cell repertoires in cytomegalovirus infection (dated by TCRdb to between 2018 and 2021). The treatment or condition label of this sample denotes: in vitro stimulation with specific CMV peptide epitopes to enrich CMV-specific T cells. These TCRs are of unknown antigen specificity. The reads were generated on an Illumina HiSeq 1500. TCRdb's own reprocessing of the public reads used fastp at Q25 and MiXCR and kept productive beta chains. Rows are combined by CDR3 protein, so each entry shows the most common genes and DNA. The sample table lists hundreds of thousands of distinct CDR3 sequences, 30% to 40% of them with a count of one. Clones ranked in the top ten supply around a sixth of the sample. The sequences come from cultured PBMCs, collected from culture after CMV antigen stimulation. The origin of the receptors is a human donor in good health (CMV status not recorded). Some clones in this sample may be carry-over from other donors' samples.

The chain employs TRBV19 and TRBJ2-5; D not resolved. Germline V gives CDR1 LNHDA, CDR2 SQIVND (reference sequence). This CDR3 region has 13 residues. V lost 6 bases and J lost 5, with 13 bases in between. In DNA form, the CDR3 reads TGTGCCAGTAGCGGACGAAAGGGCGAGACCCAGTACTTC. Amino acid sequence: CASSGRKGETQYF.

This clonotype was picked up a small number of times. The J gene is TRBJ2-7, the V gene TRBV6-2 or TRBV6-3; perhaps TRBD2 as D (5 bases). CDR1 is MNHEY and CDR2 is SVGEGT in the germline V gene. The CDR3 extends over 17 amino acids. V gave up 0 bases and J gave up 2 bases, with 17 bases separating them. CDR3 in DNA: TGTGCCAGCAGTTACTCATTTGGGTCTAGCTGGGCCTACGAGCAGTACTTC. The encoded protein is CASSYSFGSSWAYEQYF.

In this sample, this clonotype turned up many times. The chain combines TRBV7-8 with TRBJ2-5, with D unclear. CDR3 length: 14 amino acids. CDR1 and CDR2 from the germline V gene are SGHVS and FQNEAQ. The V end lost 7 bases, the J end lost 2 bases, and 14 bases lay between the germline ends. Here the CDR3 reads CASTPTQPQETQYF. The CDR3 DNA reads as TGTGCCAGCACCCCCACTCAACCTCAAGAGACCCAGTACTTC.

J is TRBJ2-3 and V is TRBV29-1; 11 bases align to TRBD2. Per the germline V gene, CDR1 is SQVTM and CDR2 is ANQGSEA. Trimming cost V 5 bases and J 1 base; bases outside gene matches: 11. The CDR3 runs to 17 residues. The CDR3 reads CSVSRTSGPPGTDTQYF. In DNA form, the CDR3 reads TGCAGCGTTTCTAGGACTAGCGGGCCGCCGGGCACAGATACGCAGTATTTT.

The CDR3 here is CASSQDRDRGLREYF. In DNA form, the CDR3 reads TGCGCCAGCAGCCAAGACCGGGACAGGGGTTTGCGGGAGTACTTC. The V call is TRBV4-1, the J call TRBJ2-7; 10 bases are a match to TRBD1. The V and J ends lost 0 bases and 11 bases, in that order; junction bases with no gene match: 10. CDR1 and CDR2 (germline): MGHRA, YSYEKL. This CDR3 contains 15 residues.

This clonotype was picked up a small number of times. This chain connects TRBV7-2 to TRBJ2-7, with D perhaps matching TRBD2 (6 bases). The CDR3 contains 17 residues. V was pared by 2 bases and J by 0 bases, with 17 bases between. The germline V gene encodes CDR1 SGHTA and CDR2 FQGNSA. In nucleotides, the CDR3 is TGTGCCAGCAGCTTACCTCCGGGAGCCTCTGCCTCCTACGAGCAGTACTTC. Its protein product is CASSLPPGASASYEQYF.

This chain uses TRBV7-6 with TRBJ2-3; D perhaps matches TRBD2 (5 bases). Germline V gene lookup returns CDR1 SGHVS and CDR2 FNYEAQ. The germline V and J ends were trimmed by 6 bases and 5 bases, with 18 bases remaining between them. This CDR3 region has 15 residues. CDR3 bases: TGTGCCAGCAGTCATCAAAGACCCGAGGGAGATACGCAGTATTTT. Encoded protein: CASSHQRPEGDTQYF.

The V and J genes are TRBV19 and TRBJ1-2; TRBD1 matches 7 bases. The CDR3 is 15 residues long. After removal of 6 bases from V and 1 base from J, the junction contained 8 bases not matched to a gene. The germline gives CDR1 LNHDA, CDR2 SQIVND (reference sequence). CDR3 DNA sequence: TGTGCCAGTAGCCTCGGGACAGCGAATAACTATGGCTACACCTTC. It specifies CASSLGTANNYGYTF.

The chain employs TRBV30 and TRBJ2-1; 10 nucleotides agree with TRBD2. The germline V gene has CDR1 GTSNPN and CDR2 SVGIG (reference sequence). V gave up 3 bases and J gave up 9 bases; unmatched junction bases: 5. The CDR3 loop spans 13 amino acids. CDR3 bases: TGTGCCTGGAGCGAGGGACTAGCGCTTGAGCAGTTCTTC. The encoded protein is CAWSEGLALEQFF. The variable domain in full, with the rest retrieved from reference TRBV30 and TRBJ2-1, is SQTIHQWPATLVQPVGSPLSLECTVEGTSNPNLYWYRQAAGRGLQLLFYSVGIGQISSEVPQNLSASRPQDRQFILSSKKLLLSDSGFYLCAWSEGLALEQFFGPGTRLTVL.

The V gene is TRBV12-3 or TRBV12-4, the J gene TRBJ2-7; perhaps TRBD1 as D (5 bases). V lost 5 bases, J lost 6 bases, and 14 bases lay in between. This CDR3 has 13 amino acids. CDR3 coding DNA: TGTGCCAGCAGTAGAGGCTTGGGGCCCGAGCAGTACTTC. This encodes CASSRGLGPEQYF.

This clonotype showed up many times. The V gene is TRBV7-2, the J gene TRBJ1-6; tentatively, D is TRBD1 (6 bases). CDR3 length equals 17 residues. Per the germline V gene, CDR1 is SGHTA and CDR2 is FQGNSA. The V gene lost 1 base and the J gene lost 0 bases, with 10 bases spanning the gap. DNA of the CDR3: TGTGCCAGCAGCTTAGGGACAGTCCGCTCCTATAATTCACCCCTCCACTTT. Its translation is CASSLGTVRSYNSPLHF.

To note about this clonotype: Possible read error: a much larger clone is one base away. The conserved final phenylalanine or tryptophan is absent from the CDR3, which likely points to a read error. The V gene is TRBV7-2, the J gene TRBJ2-1; D assignment may be TRBD1 or TRBD2 (5 bases each). The CDR3 runs to 14 residues. V lost 1 base, J lost 8 bases, and 12 bases lay in between. CDR1 and CDR2 from the germline V gene are SGHTA and FQGNSA. The CDR3 region is CASSLVLRDHEQFI. DNA for the CDR3: TGTGCCAGCAGCTTAGTTCTTCGGGACCATGAGCAGTTCATC.

The V and J genes are TRBV4-2 and TRBJ2-5; D remains unclear. Germline loops: CDR1 LGHNA, CDR2 YNFKEQ. The V gene lost 0 bases and the J gene lost 5 bases, with 13 bases spanning the gap. CDR3 length equals 15 residues. The CDR3: CASSQESRLGETQYF. CDR3 bases: TGTGCCAGCAGCCAAGAGTCCAGACTGGGGGAGACCCAGTACTTC.

The V and J genes are TRBV28 and TRBJ1-2; the match to TRBD1 covers 7 bases. This CDR3 is 14 amino acids long. The trim removed 5 bases at V and 4 bases at J, leaving 7 bases unmatched. Germline loops: CDR1 MDHEN, CDR2 SYDVKM. The CDR3 DNA follows: TGTGCCAGCAGTGGGACAGAGGGGGCCTATGGCTACACCTTC. Translating gives CASSGTEGAYGYTF.

The chain links TRBV6-2 or TRBV6-3 to TRBJ2-7; perhaps TRBD2 as D (6 bases). The V gene's germline CDR1 is MNHEY and CDR2 SVGEGT. This CDR3 is 15 amino acids long. V gave up 6 bases and J gave up 6 bases, with 21 bases separating them. The CDR3, as DNA: TGTGCCAGCAGCGACCCGGGAGCCTACCGAGGCGAGCAGTACTTC. This translates into CASSDPGAYRGEQYF.

This chain links TRBV28 with TRBJ1-1, with D tentatively TRBD1 (5 bases). This CDR3 comprises 15 residues. CDR1 MDHEN and CDR2 SYDVKM come from the germline V gene. With 4 bases removed from V and 5 bases from J, the gap between germline ends came to 17 bases. CDR3 loop: CASSSVGGGVTEAFF. DNA of the CDR3: TGTGCCAGCAGTTCCGTCGGGGGAGGAGTGACTGAAGCTTTCTTT.

The rearrangement links TRBV5-1 to TRBJ1-6; 7 nucleotides align to TRBD1. Germline V gene sequence: CDR1 SGHRS, CDR2 YFSETQ. This CDR3 is built from 17 residues. Trimming at V came to 4 bases and at J to 7 bases, leaving 14 bases not matched to a gene. This chain's CDR3 is CASSPLGGAGFNSPLHF. The DNA of the CDR3 is TGCGCCAGCAGCCCCCTAGGGGGCGCCGGGTTCAATTCACCCCTCCACTTT.

The chain links TRBV6-5 to TRBJ2-1; D gene uncertain. Germline V CDR1 and CDR2: MNHEY, SVGAGI. V shed 6 bases and J shed 0 bases, with 18 bases lying between them. The CDR3 runs to 17 residues. This chain's CDR3 is CASRAPAKGNSYNEQFF. CDR3 DNA: TGTGCCAGCAGGGCCCCTGCCAAGGGAAACTCCTACAATGAGCAGTTCTTC.